This TCR beta chain was identified during a study of identical twins (TCRdb year 2016). Some background on the complete study: The study deep-sequenced TCR alpha and beta repertoires from monozygotic twins, unrelated adults of various ages and cord blood to test whether fetal clonotypes persist. Replicate twin experiments were performed at different times using different library preparation protocols to rule out contamination.

Library preparation employed 5' RACE. The sequencer listed for this sample is Illumina HiSeq 2000. Template switching added a universal primer binding site, and the final cDNA carried a unique molecular identifier that allowed TCR cDNA molecules to be counted accurately. Specific primers in the conserved constant-segment region were used to synthesize first-strand cDNA for the TCR alpha and beta chains. To control for contamination, every cDNA library carried two barcodes: a SMART-Mk sample barcode plus Illumina barcodes. TruSeq adapter sequences along with Illumina sample barcodes were introduced in two successive PCR steps. Sequencing of the TCR alpha and beta cDNA libraries was done on the Illumina HiSeq platform using custom primers. On the authors' methods: MiGEC processed the raw reads to extract unique molecular identifiers, while MiXCR was used to determine the CDR3 positions. For each individual, recombination models were inferred using an EM algorithm with the repgenHMM and IGoR tools. The tcR package in R was used for shared clonotype analysis, with sharing normalized by the product of cloneset sizes. To study raw recombination free of thymic and clonal selection effects, out-of-frame nonproductive sequences were analyzed. The raw public data were reprocessed by TCRdb itself: fastp quality trimming at Q25, MiXCR clonotype calling, in-frame beta chains only. Here each entry gathers all rows of one CDR3 protein and keeps the most common genes and DNA. The V and J calls here are based on TCRdb, not the publication. Recorded for this sample are more than 400,000 distinct CDR3 sequences; roughly 15% of them occurred a single time. Jointly, the top ten make up less than 0.5% of the sample.

Remarks on this clonotype: Its antigen target is currently unknown. The record has no base qualities; no much larger clone is one base away.

Relative to germline, V is missing 0 bases and J is missing 2 bases, with 8 bases of the junction outside any gene match. The CDR1 and CDR2 encoded by the germline V gene are KGHDR and SFDVKD. The CDR3 runs 18 residues from the cysteine to the phenylalanine. This entry keeps only the CDR3 DNA: 54 bases, framed from base 1. Study-wide findings and limitations: Fewer insertions were carried by abundant cord blood beta clonotypes; a weaker similar trend was observed in young adult naive repertoires, while no such trend was observed in memory repertoires. In beta out-of-frame sequences, excess twin sharing was weaker, because having fewer shared sequences lowered the signal-to-noise ratio. Because the same donors could not be followed over many years, conclusions were based on cross-sectional statistical analysis. Compared with coincidental sharing between unrelated individuals, an excess of low generation-probability sequences was observed among out-of-frame TCR alpha sequences shared between twins. Out-of-frame TCR alpha sharing in monozygotic twins was systematically underestimated by recombination models, whereas sharing between unrelated individuals was in agreement with the recombination models. Zero-insertion analyses could be partly confounded by invariant T cells such as MAIT and iNKT, although diverse VJ usage argued against such confounding for most clonotypes.

All donors were healthy Caucasians. The twin cohort comprised three pairs of female monozygotic twins, all aged about 18 to 29 years. CD4+ and CD8+ T cell populations were isolated with positive isolation kits from Invitrogen. Another study also made use of these data, one on yellow fever vaccine responses in identical twins. The second study reports: The authors reported that the T cell response to vaccination in identical twins appeared partly convergent and partly personalized. Focusing on identical twins, the study followed the T cell clones that responded to the vaccine, and did so with precision.

The rearranged segments are TRBV24-1 and TRBJ2-1, and TRBD2 aligns with 8 junction nucleotides. Sequenced: CD4+ T cells sorted from blood. This TCR was sampled from a woman aged 18-29 years in good health. The bases read TGTGCCACCAGTGATTTGGCCCCCAGCGGGAGTACCTACAATGAGCAGTTCTTC. This sequence encodes CATSDLAPSGSTYNEQFF.